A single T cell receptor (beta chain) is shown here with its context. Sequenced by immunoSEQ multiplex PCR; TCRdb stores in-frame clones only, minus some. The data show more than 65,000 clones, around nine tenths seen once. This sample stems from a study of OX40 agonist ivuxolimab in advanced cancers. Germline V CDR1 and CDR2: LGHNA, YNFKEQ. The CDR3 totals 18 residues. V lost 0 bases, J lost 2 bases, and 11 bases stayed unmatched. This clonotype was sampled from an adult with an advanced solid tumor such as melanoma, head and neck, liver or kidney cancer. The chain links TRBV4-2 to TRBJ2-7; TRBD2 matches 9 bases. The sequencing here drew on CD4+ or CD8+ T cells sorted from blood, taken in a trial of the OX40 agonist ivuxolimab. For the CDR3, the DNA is TGTGCCAGCAGCCAAGAATCCCCTCGGGCGGGAGGGCCCTACGAGCAGTACTTC. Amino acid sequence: CASSQESPRAGGPYEQYF.